This T cell receptor beta chain originates from a study of blood T cell repertoires in COVID-19. Study details: From the United States, Italy and Spain came samples of acute and convalescent COVID-19. From T cells, B-cell-depleted T cells, or PBMCs came the material, which was cDNA or gDNA.

Per the original methods: Estimates of nucleated cell counts were drawn from the amplification of reference gene primers. Only in-frame clones appear in the TCRdb table, and some are missing; sequencing was by immunoSEQ multiplex PCR. V and J calls and clone size are copied from that table; D and trimming were computed from the DNA. The sample yields 60,000 to 85,000 clones, roughly 80% seen once. Germline loops: CDR1 SGHTA, CDR2 FQGTGA. This CDR3 has 13 amino acids. V was trimmed by 2 bases and J by 5 bases, leaving 9 bases between them. This chain links TRBV7-3 with TRBJ1-1; D remains unclear. Sequenced: peripheral blood. This receptor was obtained from a man aged 70-80 years who had recovered from COVID-19. In DNA, the CDR3 is TGTGCCAGCAGCTTATTACTCCGGACTGAAGCTTTCTTT. Its protein product is CASSLLLRTEAFF.